Detailed here is one T cell receptor (beta chain). Antigen: not known. The data derive from a study of chemoradiotherapy in HPV16-positive cancers. Whole-study findings and limits: Better recurrence-free survival went with HPV-responsive T-cell expansion in HPV16-positive patients.

Over chemoradiotherapy, repertoires were sampled more than once. Clones were read by immunoSEQ multiplex PCR, and TCRdb kept only the in-frame ones, dropping some. This table holds fewer than 30,000 clones, approximately 93% found once. Per germline, CDR1 SNHLY and CDR2 FYNNEI. The length of the CDR3 is 13 residues. V shed 6 bases and J shed 1 base, with 9 bases lying between them. The receptor comes from a human donor with HPV-associated anogenital cancer. The V gene is TRBV2, the J gene TRBJ2-5, with unresolved D. Sampling was done from a patient who underwent chemoradiotherapy. In DNA, the CDR3 is TGTGCCAGCAGCCCAAGGATCCAAGAGACCCAGTACTTC. It codes for CASSPRIQETQYF.